Sequencing of this TCR beta chain was carried out in a study of beta chain features in type 1 diabetes. Across the study: No patient-donor differences in age, gender, total cells or subset yield.

Every bit of the isolated RNA underwent reverse transcription, so sequencing read expressed TCRB transcripts. Some 3.3 million reads was the average for naive, central memory and regulatory T cell samples. The assay was immunoSEQ multiplex PCR, and TCRdb's table has in-frame clones only and misses some. The sample has about 340,000 clones; 7.5% to 9% are singletons. Study-wide findings and caveats: Among type 1 diabetes patients, VDJ junctions had fewer insertions and more deletions.

As concerns this clone: Its antigen is undetermined.

The receptor was derived from a woman aged 18-29 years in good health. Sequencing was carried out using central memory CD4+ T cells from blood.

CDR3 residues: CASRETGSGETQYF. For the CDR3, the DNA is TGTGCCAGCAGGGAGACAGGGTCTGGTGAGACCCAGTACTTC. This chain links TRBV28 with TRBJ2-5; 7 bases agree with TRBD1. CDR1 MDHEN and CDR2 SYDVKM come from the germline V gene. After removal of 6 bases from V and 5 bases from J, the junction contained 9 bases not matched to a gene. The CDR3 consists of 14 residues.